The present T cell receptor beta chain was sequenced within a study of blood T cell repertoires in COVID-19. Using immunoSEQ multiplex PCR, the repertoire was profiled, and TCRdb retains in-frame clones only, with some absent. The sample lists about 220,000 clones; 70% to 85% were seen once. V was trimmed by 5 bases and J by 10 bases, leaving 23 bases between them. The CDR3 spans 15 residues. CDR1 is SNHLY and CDR2 is FYNNEI in the germline V gene. The chain employs TRBV2 and TRBJ1-2; tentative D call: TRBD1 (5 bases). The clonotype comes from an older woman who had recovered from COVID-19. Sequencing input: PBMCs or T cells enriched from blood (not recorded which). As DNA, the CDR3 is TGTGCCAGCAGTCCAAGGCCCCAGGGTTTCTTCTACTACACCTTC. Translating it yields CASSPRPQGFFYYTF. The full variable domain, with the rest looked up from reference TRBV2 and TRBJ1-2, is EPEVTQTPSHQVTQMGQEVILRCVPISNHLYFYWYRQILGQKVEFLVSFYNNEISEKSEIFDDQFSVERPDGSNFTLKIRSTKLEDSAMYFCASSPRPQGFFYYTFGSGTRLTVV.